Following are 21 T cell receptor beta chains from one sample sequenced in a study of blood T cell repertoires in COVID-19. Sequenced by immunoSEQ multiplex PCR; TCRdb stores in-frame clones only, minus some. The sample consists of under 450,000 clones, about 86% of them appearing once. Input material: peripheral blood. These receptors all come from a woman in her fifties or sixties with COVID-19, enrolled during active disease.

The J gene is TRBJ2-5, the V gene TRBV25-1; D perhaps matches TRBD2 (6 bases). V lost 6 bases, J lost 3 bases, and 14 bases lay in between. The CDR3 length is 14 residues. Looked up from germline, CDR1 is MGHDK and CDR2 is SYGVNS. This CDR3 reads CASSAGPGKETQYF. The CDR3 DNA follows: TGTGCCAGCAGCGCGGGACCGGGTAAAGAGACCCAGTACTTC.

This rearrangement joins TRBV19 to TRBJ1-1; 8 nucleotides match TRBD1. The CDR3 consists of 16 residues. Per germline, CDR1 LNHDA and CDR2 SQIVND (reference sequence). Trimming cost V 1 base and J 2 bases; bases outside gene matches: 6. The chain's CDR3 is CASSIGGDRPNTEAFF. The CDR3 region has the DNA TGTGCCAGTAGTATAGGAGGGGACAGGCCAAACACTGAAGCTTTCTTT.

The chain has TRBV11-2 and TRBJ1-1; no reliable D call. CDR1 SGHAT and CDR2 FQNNGV come from the germline V gene. The CDR3 consists of 15 residues. V shed 3 bases and J shed 0 bases, with 11 bases lying between them. This CDR3 reads CASSLFSVLNTEAFF. The CDR3 DNA reads as TGTGCCAGCAGCTTGTTCTCGGTGTTGAACACTGAAGCTTTCTTT.

The chain has TRBV2 and TRBJ1-5; a possible D gene is TRBD1 (6 bases). The V gene's germline CDR1 is SNHLY and CDR2 FYNNEI. V was cut by 4 bases and J by 5 bases, with 15 bases left in between. This CDR3 is built from 15 residues. The CDR3 region has the DNA TGTGCCAGCAGTGCGACGCGGCAGGGGTATCAGCCCCAGCATTTT. Residues: CASSATRQGYQPQHF.

The genes are TRBV3-1 (or the pseudogene TRBV3-2) and TRBJ2-7, with 11 bases that match TRBD1. V dropped 2 bases and J dropped 6; count of bases not matched to a gene: 6. CDR1 is LGHDT, CDR2 YNNKEL, per germline (reference sequence). The CDR3 totals 15 residues. CDR3 sequence: CASSQIGTGGAEQYF. The CDR3, as DNA: TGTGCCAGCAGCCAAATCGGGACAGGGGGTGCCGAGCAGTACTTC.

The V call is TRBV27, the J call TRBJ1-5; maybe TRBD1 (5 bases). Trimming took 0 bases from V and 1 from J, leaving 7 bases between them. Per the germline V gene, CDR1 is MNHEY and CDR2 is SMNVEV (reference sequence). CDR3 length equals 15 residues. The CDR3 nucleotides are TGTGCCAGCAGTTTATCAGGGGTAAGCAATCAGCCCCAGCATTTT. It yields the protein CASSLSGVSNQPQHF.

This clone was seen more than once but under ten times. The sample has other DNA sequences that encode this CDR3 too. This chain links TRBV7-2 with TRBJ2-5, with 13 bases aligning to TRBD2. This CDR3 region has 16 residues. V trimming: 3 bases; J trimming: 0 bases; junction bases outside the gene matches: 1. Germline values: CDR1 SGHTA, CDR2 FQGNSA. The CDR3 nucleotides read TGTGCCAGCAGCTTGGGACTAGCGGGGAACCAAGAGACCCAGTACTTC. Amino acids: CASSLGLAGNQETQYF.

V gene TRBV6-2 or TRBV6-3 combines with J gene TRBJ2-6; D possibly corresponds to TRBD1 (5 bases). The CDR3 length is 15 residues. The germline CDR1 and CDR2 sequences are MNHEY and SVGEGT. V shed 4 bases and J shed 0 bases, with 7 bases lying between them. The CDR3 loop is CASSWQGSGANVLTF. In nucleotides, the CDR3 is TGTGCCAGCAGTTGGCAGGGCTCTGGGGCCAACGTCCTGACTTTC.

The chain recombines TRBV3-1 (or the pseudogene TRBV3-2) with TRBJ1-1; D ambiguous. Germline CDR1 LGHDT, CDR2 YNNKEL (reference sequence). The CDR3 is 12 residues long. Trimming took 2 bases from V and 8 from J, leaving 9 bases between them. The DNA for the CDR3 is TGTGCCAGCAGCCAAAGTGCAGAAGAAGCTTTCTTT. Translating it yields CASSQSAEEAFF.

This clone has just one count. The rearrangement links TRBV15 to TRBJ2-7; D not resolved. This CDR3 comprises 15 residues. V lost 7 bases to trimming and J lost 3 bases, with 19 bases between them. CDR1 and CDR2 (germline): LNHNV, YYDKDF (reference sequence). For the CDR3, the DNA is TGTGCCACCACACCTACCGGGTCCCCAATCTACGAGCAGTACTTC. Residues: CATTPTGSPIYEQYF.

The chain employs TRBV4-1 and TRBJ2-3; D is perhaps TRBD2 (6 bases). The CDR3 covers 16 residues. Trimming removed 3 bases from V and 0 bases from J, with 13 bases in between. CDR1 is MGHRA, CDR2 YSYEKL, per germline. The CDR3 protein is CASSHAGTLSTDTQYF. Written as DNA, the CDR3 is TGCGCCAGCAGCCACGCGGGGACCCTTAGCACAGATACGCAGTATTTT.

The chain carries TRBV20-1 and TRBJ2-3; 12 bases match TRBD2. The V gene end was trimmed by 3 bases and the J gene end by 5 bases; junction bases not matched to a gene: 9. This CDR3 contains 16 residues. The germline V gene has CDR1 DFQATT and CDR2 SNEGSKA (reference sequence). In nucleotides, the CDR3 is TGCAGTGCTAGTAAGCCTAGCGGGGGGGCCGGAGATACGCAGTATTTT. Translated, it gives CSASKPSGGAGDTQYF.

The chain carries TRBV6-5 and TRBJ1-5; possibly TRBD1 for D (5 bases). Trimming removed 6 bases at V and 0 bases at J, with 12 bases between. The V gene's germline CDR1 is MNHEY and CDR2 SVGAGI. The CDR3 is 15 residues long. CDR3 bases: TGTGCCAGCAGGACAGACGGATATAGCAATCAGCCCCAGCATTTT. As protein: CASRTDGYSNQPQHF.

Only one count was recorded for this clone. This sequence joins TRBV6-1 and TRBJ1-5, with TRBD1 as a possible D gene (5 bases). The V gene's germline CDR1 is MNHNS and CDR2 SASEGT. V lost 1 base, J lost 7 bases, and 17 bases lay in between. This CDR3 spans 16 amino acids. The CDR3, as DNA: TGTGCCAGCAGTGAAGTCTTCAGGGATCGGTACCAGCCCCAGCATTTT. It translates to CASSEVFRDRYQPQHF.

This clone was seen a single time. The rearrangement uses TRBV7-3 and TRBJ2-5; 7 nucleotides agree with TRBD1. The CDR3 is made up of 13 amino acids. Per germline, CDR1 SGHTA and CDR2 FQGTGA. Trimming at V came to 5 bases and at J to 5 bases, leaving 5 bases not matched to a gene. The CDR3, as DNA: TGTGCCAGCAGCATACAGGGGTCGGAGACCCAGTACTTC. Its translation: CASSIQGSETQYF. Combining the CDR3 with reference TRBV7-3 and TRBJ2-5 gives the whole variable domain GAGVSQTPSNKVTEKGKYVELRCDPISGHTALYWYRQSLGQGPEFLIYFQGTGAADDSGLPNDRFFAVRPEGSVSTLKIQRTERGDSAVYLCASSIQGSETQYFGPGTRLLVL.

This rearrangement joins TRBV9 to TRBJ2-1; D is unclear. The CDR3 covers 11 residues. Germline V CDR1 and CDR2: SGDLS, YYNGEE. V was trimmed by 3 bases and J by 6 bases, leaving 4 bases between them. CDR3 sequence reads: CASSARNEQFF. The CDR3 region has the DNA TGTGCCAGCAGCGCCCGCAATGAGCAGTTCTTC.

This clone was observed once. The rearrangement joins TRBV19 to TRBJ1-4; unclear D gene. The length of the CDR3 is 14 residues. Trimming left V 2 bases short and J 2 bases short, with 6 bases between. CDR1 and CDR2 from the germline V gene are LNHDA and SQIVND (reference sequence). CDR3 nucleotides: TGTGCCAGTAGTATACAGTCGACTAATGAAAAACTGTTTTTT. Protein product: CASSIQSTNEKLFF.

The chain is built from TRBV11-2 and TRBJ2-5, with 9 bases that match TRBD2. The J segment lost 7 bases and the V segment lost 2 bases, leaving 5 bases of the junction unmatched. This CDR3 region has 14 residues. CDR1 SGHAT and CDR2 FQNNGV come from the germline V gene. The CDR3 DNA follows: TGTGCCAGCAGCTTACTCTCAGCGGGGGGGACCCAGTACTTC. This sequence encodes CASSLLSAGGTQYF.

This chain's CDR3 is CASSPQTGQGGDTEAFF. The CDR3 DNA reads as TGTGCCAGCAGCCCGCAAACGGGACAGGGGGGAGACACTGAAGCTTTCTTT. The rearrangement links TRBV7-8 to TRBJ1-1, with TRBD1 matching 11 bases. V shed 5 bases and J 3 bases; nucleotides not matched to a gene: 11. Looked up from germline, CDR1 is SGHVS and CDR2 is FQNEAQ. This CDR3 is 17 amino acids long.

The rearrangement links TRBV7-9 to TRBJ2-3; TRBD2 matches at 8 bases. Unmatched junction bases numbered 12, after V lost 5 bases and J lost 2 bases. This CDR3 is built from 17 residues. CDR1 is SEHNR and CDR2 is FQNEAQ in the germline V gene (reference sequence). The CDR3 DNA reads TGTGCCAGCAGCCCGCCCTTTGGGCGGGGGGACACAGATACGCAGTATTTT. Residues: CASSPPFGRGDTDTQYF. Full variable domain (remainder filled in from reference TRBV7-9 and TRBJ2-3): DTGVSQNPRHKITKRGQNVTFRCDPISEHNRLYWYRQTLGQGPEFLTYFQNEAQLEKSRLLSDRFSAERPKGSFSTLEIQRTEQGDSAMYLCASSPPFGRGDTDTQYFGPGTRLTVL.

The chain recombines TRBV9 with TRBJ2-1; D is unclear. Trimming shortened V by 4 bases and J by 7 bases, and 18 bases separated the two germline ends. Germline values: CDR1 SGDLS, CDR2 YYNGEE. The CDR3 is 15 amino acids. CDR3 sequence (DNA): TGTGCCAGCAGCCCTACCGGGTCCACCAGAAATGAGCAGTTCTTC. Its protein product is CASSPTGSTRNEQFF.